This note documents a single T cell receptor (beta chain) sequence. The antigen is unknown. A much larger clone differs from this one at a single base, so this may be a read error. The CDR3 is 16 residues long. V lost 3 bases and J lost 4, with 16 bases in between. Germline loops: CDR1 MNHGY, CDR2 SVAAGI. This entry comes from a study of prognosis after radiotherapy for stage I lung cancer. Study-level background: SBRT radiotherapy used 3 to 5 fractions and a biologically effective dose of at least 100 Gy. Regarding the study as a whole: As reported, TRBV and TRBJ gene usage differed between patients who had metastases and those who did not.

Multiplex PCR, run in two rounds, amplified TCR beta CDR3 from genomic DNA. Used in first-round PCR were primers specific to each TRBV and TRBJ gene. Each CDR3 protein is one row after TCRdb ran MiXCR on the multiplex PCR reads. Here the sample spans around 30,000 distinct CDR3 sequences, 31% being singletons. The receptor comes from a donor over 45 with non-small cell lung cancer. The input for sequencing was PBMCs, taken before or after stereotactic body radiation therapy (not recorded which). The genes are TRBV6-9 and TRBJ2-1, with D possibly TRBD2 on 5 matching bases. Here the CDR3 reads CASSYSPSWTYNEQFF. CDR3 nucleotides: TGTGCCAGCAGTTACTCTCCTAGCTGGACTTACAATGAGCAGTTCTTC.